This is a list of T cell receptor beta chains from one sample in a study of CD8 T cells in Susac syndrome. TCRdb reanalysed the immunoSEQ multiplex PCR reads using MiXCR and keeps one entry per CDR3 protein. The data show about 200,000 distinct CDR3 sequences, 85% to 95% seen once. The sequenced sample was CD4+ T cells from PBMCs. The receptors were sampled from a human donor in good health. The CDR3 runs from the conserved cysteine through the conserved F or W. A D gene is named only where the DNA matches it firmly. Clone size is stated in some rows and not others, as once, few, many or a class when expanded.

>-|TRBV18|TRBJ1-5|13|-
TGTGCCAGCTCACCATTTAATTCTCAGCCCCAGCATTTT
CASSPFNSQPQHF
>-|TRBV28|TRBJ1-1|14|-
TGTGCCAGCAGTAGACTAGCGGTAAACACTGAAGCTTTCTTT
CASSRLAVNTEAFF
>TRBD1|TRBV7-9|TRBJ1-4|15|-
TGTGCCAGCAGCCTACCGACAGGGGGGGATGAAAAACTGTTTTTT
CASSLPTGGDEKLFF
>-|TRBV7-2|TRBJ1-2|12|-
TGTGCCAGCAGCTTATCAGGGGCTGGCTACACCTTC
CASSLSGAGYTF
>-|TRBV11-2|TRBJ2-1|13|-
TGTGCCAGCAGCTTACAGAGGATCAATGAGCAGTTCTTC
CASSLQRINEQFF
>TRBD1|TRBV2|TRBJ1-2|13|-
TGTGCCAGCAGTAGACAGGGTTCGAGCGGCTACACCTTC
CASSRQGSSGYTF
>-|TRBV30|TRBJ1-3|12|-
TGTGCCTCCACGGGTGGTGGAAACACCATATATTTT
CASTGGGNTIYF
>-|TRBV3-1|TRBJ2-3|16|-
TGTGCCAGCAGCCAAGTAGACGCGGGAATCGTAGATACGCAGTATTTT
CASSQVDAGIVDTQYF
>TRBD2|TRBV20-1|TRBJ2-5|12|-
TGCAGTGCCCCGACTAGCAGCGAGACCCAGTACTTC
CSAPTSSETQYF
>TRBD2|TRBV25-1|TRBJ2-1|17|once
TGTGCCAGCAGTGACTTCGGGACTAGCGGGAGGACCAATGAGCAGTTCTTC
CASSDFGTSGRTNEQFF
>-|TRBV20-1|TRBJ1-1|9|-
TGCAGTGCCGCCGATGGAGCTTTCTTT
CSAADGAFF
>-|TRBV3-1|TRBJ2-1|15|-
TGTGCCAGCAGCGAAACCGTGGACAGTTACAATGAGCAGTTCTTC
CASSETVDSYNEQFF
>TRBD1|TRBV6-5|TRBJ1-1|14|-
TGTGCCAGCAGTTCCTCCGGGACAGGGGGCACGGCTTTCTTT
CASSSSGTGGTAFF
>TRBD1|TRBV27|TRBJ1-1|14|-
TGTGCCAGCAGTCCCAGGGGGTTGGGGACTGAAGCTTTCTTT
CASSPRGLGTEAFF
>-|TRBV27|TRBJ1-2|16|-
TGTGCCAGCAGACGAAATTTCGGCAGGGGACCGAAAGGCTACACCTTC
CASRRNFGRGPKGYTF
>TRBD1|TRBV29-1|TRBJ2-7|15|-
TGCAGCGTTGAACAGGGGGCGCAAGTTGACGGCGAGCAGTACTTC
CSVEQGAQVDGEQYF
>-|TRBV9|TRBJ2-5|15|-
TGTGCCAGCAGCGTAGGACGACAGCTACAAGAGACCCAGTACTTC
CASSVGRQLQETQYF
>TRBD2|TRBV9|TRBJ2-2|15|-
TGTGCCAGTTCCAGACTAGCCCCTATTACCGGGGAGCTGTTTTTT
CASSRLAPITGELFF
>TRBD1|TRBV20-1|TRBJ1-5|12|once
TGCAGTGCCTACCAGGGGGATCAGCCCCAGCATTTT
CSAYQGDQPQHF
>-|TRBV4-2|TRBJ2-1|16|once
TGTGCCAGCAGCCAAGATCTAGGGGGATACCTCAATGAGCAGTTCTTC
CASSQDLGGYLNEQFF